This T cell receptor beta chain stems from a study of cytomegalovirus exposure and HLA in healthy donors. Primers included in the PCR were 60 Vbeta and 13 Jbeta primers. Clones were read by immunoSEQ multiplex PCR, and TCRdb kept only the in-frame ones, dropping some. The sample includes about 110,000 clones, 60% to 75% of them seen just once. The V gene lost 6 bases and the J gene lost 6 bases, with 14 bases spanning the gap. CDR1 and CDR2 (germline): MNHEY, SVGAGI. The CDR3 covers 13 residues. Sequencing was performed on PBMCs. J is TRBJ1-1 and V is TRBV6-5, with D unclear. This receptor was obtained from a man aged 25 to 40 in good health and CMV-seronegative. The CDR3 DNA reads as TGTGCCAGCAGCCCGTCCCAGAGGGCTGAAGCTTTCTTT. This translates into CASSPSQRAEAFF.